This T cell receptor beta chain was sequenced in a study of beta chain features in type 1 diabetes. As for this clone: Antigen unknown.

Study-wide results and limits: Any HLA type influence on TCRB rearrangement was left unresolved here. In every one of the four CD4+ subsets, TCRB CDR3s were moderately but significantly shorter in Type 1 diabetes patients. Insertions at VDJ junctions were less frequent in type 1 diabetes patients. These patients also deleted more nucleotides at the same junctions.

cDNA synthesis used the whole RNA isolate, giving expressed TCRB sequences. Approximately 3.5 million reads per sample on average were obtained from naive, central memory and regulatory T cell samples. Assay: immunoSEQ multiplex PCR; the TCRdb copy retains only in-frame clones and omits some. The sample shows 150,000 to 200,000 clones, roughly 9% of them seen only once. This sequence was found in a woman aged 25 to 39 with type 1 diabetes. The sequencing sample was made of central memory CD4+ T cells from blood.

CDR3 DNA: TGTGCCAGTACCCCGCAGGGGGCCCTGGGTGAGCAGTTCTTC. Its protein is CASTPQGALGEQFF. V is TRBV19 and J is TRBJ2-1; 8 positions match TRBD1. The CDR3 is 14 amino acids. V shed 7 bases and J 9 bases; nucleotides not matched to a gene: 11. Germline loops: CDR1 LNHDA, CDR2 SQIVND (reference sequence).